This TCR beta chain derives from a study of blood T cell repertoires in COVID-19. As for the study in general: Sites in the United States, Italy and Spain provided acute and convalescent COVID-19 samples. PBMCs, B-cell-depleted T cells, or T cells were the source of the cDNA or gDNA that made up the material.

The repertoire was sequenced with immunoSEQ multiplex PCR; TCRdb's copy has only in-frame clones and lacks some. Of around 260,000 clones listed, approximately 91% are singletons. One Seattle source followed patients from active infection through their disease course. This CDR3 spans 14 amino acids. CDR1 SGHNT and CDR2 YYREEE come from the germline V gene (reference sequence). Trimming stripped 5 bases from V and 6 bases from J, with 18 bases between. Sequenced sample: peripheral blood. The origin of this receptor is a young adult with COVID-19, enrolled during active disease. The chain carries TRBV5-4 and TRBJ2-7; a weak D match, TRBD2 (5 bases). For the CDR3, the DNA is TGTGCCAGCAGTAACCGGGAAGGCTTAAGCGAGCAGTACTTC. Its protein product is CASSNREGLSEQYF.